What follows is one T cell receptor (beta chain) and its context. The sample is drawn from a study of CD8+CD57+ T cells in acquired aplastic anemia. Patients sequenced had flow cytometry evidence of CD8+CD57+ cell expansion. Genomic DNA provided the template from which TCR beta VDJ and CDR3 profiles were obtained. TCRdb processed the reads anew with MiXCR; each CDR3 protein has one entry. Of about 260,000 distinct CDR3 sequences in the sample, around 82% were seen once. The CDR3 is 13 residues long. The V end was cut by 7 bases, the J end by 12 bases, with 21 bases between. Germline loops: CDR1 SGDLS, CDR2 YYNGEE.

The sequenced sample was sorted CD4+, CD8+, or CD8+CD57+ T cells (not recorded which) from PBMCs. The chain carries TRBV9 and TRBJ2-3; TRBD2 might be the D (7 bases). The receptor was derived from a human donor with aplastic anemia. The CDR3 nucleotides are TGTGCCAGCGGGGAGGGGGGCACAGATAGACAGTATTTT. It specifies CASGEGGTDRQYF.